Given below is one TCR beta chain in context. Its antigen remains undetermined. No base qualities exist here, and no much larger clone lies one base off it. These data come from a study of T-cell reconstitution after alpha-beta-depleted transplantation in children (dated by TCRdb to the mid-2010s). Background for the entire study: Using TCR repertoire profiling, the study quantitatively followed how T-cell immune reconstitution unfolded in children after TCRalphabeta/CD19-depleted allogeneic hematopoietic cell transplantation.

V gives up 1 base and J gives up 8 bases, and the segment between their germline ends measures 12 bases. Its CDR3 holds 13 amino acids, cysteine through phenylalanine. Of all the DNA, just the CDR3 is kept, 39 bases in frame from base 1. The germline V gene sets CDR1 to SGHRS and CDR2 to YFSETQ. To prepare the library, PCR was applied. This sample was sequenced with an Illumina HiSeq 2500. TCR libraries were prepared with molecular barcoding, using unique molecular identifiers to normalize TCRbeta repertoire quantification. Using fastp at Q25 and MiXCR, TCRdb reprocessed the public reads and kept productive beta chains. Every distinct CDR3 protein forms one entry, paired with its most common genes and DNA. The sample table lists about 640,000 distinct CDR3 sequences, 16% of them with a count of one. Approximately 1% of the sample belongs to the ten largest clones.

This TCR was recovered from a human donor who donated a stem cell graft to a child with acute myeloid leukemia. The chain is encoded by TRBV5-1 joined to TRBJ1-2, with the D segment identity uncertain. Sequencing was performed on PBMCs from the stem cell graft donor, taken from the stem cell graft. CDR3 sequence: CASSLIGRGGYTF. Read as DNA, the sequence is TGCGCCAGCAGCTTGATCGGGAGAGGAGGCTACACCTTC.